This T cell receptor (beta chain) was profiled in a study of cytomegalovirus exposure and HLA in healthy donors (TCRdb year 2017). Notes on the research overall: An earlier analysis of approximately 600 of the donors reported roughly 300 Gb of sequence data and 117 million unique TCR beta sequences from 150 million to 200 million T cells. Genome-wide SNP genotypes for about three fifths of the roughly 670 donors were used in a later genetic analysis, which treated that subset as a discovery cohort. An earlier analysis of approximately 500 of the donors applied high-throughput TCR beta sequencing to assess whether each TCR beta V gene segment acted as functional or pseudogenic. The genetic ancestry cluster associated with self-reported Caucasian donors included around four fifths of the roughly 390 genotyped donors. On average, approximately 250,000 unique TCR beta nucleotide sequences were sequenced per donor among several hundred genotyped donors of the cohort, with roughly 20% of those sequences being non-productive. Because of strong linkage in the cohort, four to six DR-DQ haplotypes were treated as single units for association and clustering. Rather than using new phenotypic data, the later analysis identified candidate immune exposures from TCR beta sequences and from how often those sequences occurred across donors. The T cell repertoires of under 700 subjects were profiled by immunosequencing and related to cytomegalovirus serostatus. Besides the first cohort of hundreds of subjects, a separate validation cohort made up of 90 to 150 different subjects was used. Typing coverage varied by locus: about 629-640 donors for A, B, C, DRB1 and DQB1; about 520 for DQA1; 606 for DPA1; roughly 450 for DPB1. Donor age, sex, ethnicity and CMV serostatus were compiled alongside the repertoire data. The study aimed to test whether signatures of past pathogen exposure could be identified by cataloging public T cell receptors. Every discovery cohort repertoire had been produced on one sequencing platform. Class I and class II HLA loci were covered by the typing at four-digit resolution. About 280 gigabases of sequencing data and 70 million to 95 million unique TCR sequences made up an early release that covered nearly 650 HLA-typed donors. To study patterns of TCR occurrence, a later analysis re-analyzed previously published TCR beta repertoires from more than 550 donors and added high-resolution HLA genotyping. The study combined high-throughput TCR immunosequencing, statistical association of individual TCRs with disease status, and machine learning to predict cytomegalovirus infection status. Here is what the overall study found, with its caveats: Because the 87-base-pair reads could not distinguish some IMGT-functional V segments, including TRBV6-2 and TRBV6-3, those segments were excluded. A later analysis found that most CMV-associated TCR beta chains appeared HLA-restricted, with HLA associations seemingly driven largely by CMV exposure. An association between a missense DCLRE1C variant and V-gene and J-gene trimming of TCR beta chains was found in a later genetic analysis and replicated in an independent cohort. In a later genetic analysis, fewer N-insertions in productive TCRs were reported among donors in an Asian-associated ancestry cluster than the approximately 710-donor mean. An earlier analysis of approximately 590 of the donors showed that most TCR beta V segments appeared in productive rearrangements either about 87% or about 30% of the time, which broadly matched IMGT annotations. The study gave a list of 150 to 200 TCR beta chains associated with cytomegalovirus. While some public TCRs were present in many individuals, most TCR sequences turned up only very rarely across donors. The classifier was reported to diagnose cytomegalovirus status with high specificity and sensitivity in both the original cohort and the validation cohort. Strong co-occurrence of HLA alleles, especially DR and DQ, made assigning TCR associations to individual alleles difficult. In this cohort, only TCR beta chains were sequenced, and detectable features were limited by the absence of alpha or paired-chain data. In a later analysis, HLA-associated TCR beta chains were found to be more clonally expanded and to have lower generation probabilities than equally common non-associated chains. Several of the top co-occurrence clusters appeared to be linked to parvovirus B19, influenza, CMV and Epstein-Barr virus, according to a later analysis. Linkage disequilibrium might explain the correlated functional status among segregating V segments, but an unknown experimental factor could not be excluded. Because counts were too low, 15 or so rarely observed V segments, including chromosome 9 orphons, were excluded from the earlier analysis of 500 to 700 of the donors. A further reported finding was that TCR beta sequences accurately predicted the HLA-A and HLA-B alleles for most subjects in the first cohort. HLA typing was unavailable for some donors at each locus, so association tests used only the typed subset. Three of the identified cytomegalovirus-associated TCR beta chains were confirmed in vitro to be specific for cytomegalovirus antigens. Presence/absence analyses assumed roughly uniform sequencing depth across donors, an assumption that may not hold. At a false discovery rate of 0.05, a later analysis linked fewer than 20,000 TCR beta sequences to specific HLA alleles. A cluster of highly shared sequence variants was judged likely to represent a technical artifact of the sequencing pipeline. For the cohort, immune exposure information was limited to CMV serostatus. In a later analysis, the rate of TCR association differed among HLA loci, with DRB1 alleles having the most associated TCRs and HLA-C alleles having the fewest. It was suggested by the authors that the approach could potentially be generalized to other disease states and immunological phenotypes.

As regards this clone: The antigen this receptor binds is unknown. Per-base quality was not reported, and no clone a single base away is much larger than it.

The cohort consisted of 600 to 750 healthy bone marrow donors. All cohort members were sampled while nominally healthy, although unrecorded immune exposures were likely present. The donor tested CMV seronegative and was one of the 352 seronegative cohort members. Every donor gave a peripheral blood sample, and the peripheral blood mononuclear cells from that sample were used for TCR beta sequencing. The Qiagen DNeasy Blood Extraction Kit was used to extract genomic DNA from the blood cell samples. The method behind the library was the immunoSEQ multiplex PCR assay. The multiplex PCR relied on a mix of 60 forward primers for TCR Vbeta segments and 13 reverse primers for TCR Jbeta segments. A multiplex PCR assay on genomic DNA amplified the CDR3 region of rearranged TCR beta genes. The amplified TCR beta libraries were sequenced on the Illumina HiSeq System as 87-base-pair reads. The published analysis was carried out like this. In a later analysis, tens of millions of unique TCR beta chains were counted across the 666 repertoires, and roughly 11 million of these chains were shared by at least two donors. To remove PCR and sequencing errors, raw reads were error-corrected and collapsed into unique sequences using a nearest-neighbor algorithm that merged closely related sequences. V, D and J gene segments were assigned by aligning CDR3 sequences to IMGT reference sequences. For a sequence to be retained, a match of at least six nucleotides to both a V gene segment and a J gene segment was required. A rearrangement counted as productive if the CDR3 had no stop codons and remained in frame with V and J, and every other rearrangement counted as non-productive. CDR3 was defined by IMGT convention, running from the second conserved V-encoded cysteine to the conserved J-encoded phenylalanine. In an earlier analysis of 550 to 650 of the donors, sequences lacking an unambiguous match to a single V gene segment were excluded. In an earlier analysis of almost 600 of the donors, a V segment was called functional when productive rearrangements were above 56.7%, and segregating when the standard deviation between donors exceeded 5%. A statistical classification framework was developed to diagnose cytomegalovirus status using the catalog of TCR beta chain sequences. V and J gene assignment, in a later analysis, came from comparing TCR nucleotide sequences with IMGT/GENE-DB human TR gene sequences. Using the TCRdist pipeline, a later analysis assigned CDR3 sequences along with most-parsimonious VDJ recombination scenarios. In a later analysis, each TCR beta chain was defined by its CDR3 amino acid sequence together with its V-gene family, and reads lacking a unique V-gene family were excluded. In a later analysis, some 600 highly shared, low-generation-probability nucleotide sequences were removed to address suspected cross-contamination and a sequencing artifact. A later analysis calculated a clonal expansion index for each public chain from normalized within-repertoire ranks of inferred template counts. A later analysis computed generation probabilities with a VDJ recombination model fitted to out-of-frame rearrangements, and checked the results against IGoR. In a later analysis, TCR-TCR, TCR-HLA and TCR-CMV co-occurrence was scored with hypergeometric tests, and a repertoire-size bias correction was applied to TCR pairs. A later analysis estimated false discovery rates by permuting HLA or CMV assignments 20 times. In a later analysis, co-occurring TCRs were grouped using DBSCAN, and TCRdist sequence similarity was added for clustering within HLA-allele-positive subsets. For co-occurrence clustering, repertoires with fewer than 30,000 or more than 120,000 public chains were excluded, along with roughly 5 repertoires with anomalous nucleotide sharing. Sourced from immuneACCESS, this table was stored by TCRdb with only in-frame sequences that have V and J called. A share of the clones is absent; for the studies checked, an unresolved V gene accounts for under half, and the remainder has no known explanation. V, J and clone size reflect that table, while D and trimming were determined from the DNA. The sample contains fewer than 200,000 clones, roughly 80% of them found a single time. The ten largest clones take up 0.75% to 0.9% of the sample.

CDR1 and CDR2 are read off the germline V gene as SGHNT and YENEEA. V and J are trimmed by 0 bases and 5 bases, and the gene matches miss 3 bases of the junction. The CDR3, cysteine through phenylalanine, is 17 amino acids long. Only the CDR3 part of the read is kept: 51 bases, read in frame from the first base. The sequence joins TRBV11-3 to TRBJ2-1; 14 central nucleotides agree with TRBD2. This sequence was found in a woman aged 18-29 years in good health and CMV-seronegative. Sequenced material: PBMCs. The DNA reads as follows: TGTGCCAGCAGCTTAGACTGGGGACTAGCGGGAGACAATGAGCAGTTCTTC. This is translated as CASSLDWGLAGDNEQFF.